Included here is one T cell receptor (beta chain) sequence, with context. Antigen: not known. A much larger clone sits a single nucleotide away, making a read error possible. The sample is drawn from a study of metastatic and nonmetastatic thyroid tumors. Study-level background: Blood and tumor or nodule tissue repertoires from malignant and benign thyroid patients were compared. General study points: Reportedly, malignant thyroid tumors had significantly higher TCR beta diversity than benign nodules, in blood and tumor.

MiXCR reprocessed the PCR reads for TCRdb. The sample records tens of thousands of clones, approximately 17% being singletons. Every patient underwent thyroid surgery untreated. The germline V gene has CDR1 SGHKS and CDR2 YYEKEE (reference sequence). The CDR3 is 16 residues long. This sequence originates from a female donor with papillary thyroid cancer or a benign thyroid nodule (not recorded which). Some clones in this sample may be carry-over from other donors' samples. This sequence joins TRBV5-5 and TRBJ1-2; tentative D call: TRBD1 (5 bases). The specimen sequenced was tumor tissue. The chain's CDR3 is CASILGPRVARGGYTF. The DNA of the CDR3 is TGTGCCAGCATCTTGGGGCCCAGGGTGGCGAGAGGGGGCTACACCTTC.